The 19 T cell receptor beta chains below come from one sample, sequenced in a study of metastatic and nonmetastatic thyroid tumors (dated by TCRdb to 2020 to 2021). No treatment had been received by any patient before thyroid surgery. Libraries were built with PCR. Sequenced using an Illumina HiSeq 4000. TCRdb ran its own pipeline on the public reads, namely fastp trimming at Q25 and MiXCR clone calling, and kept in-frame beta chains. This sample is represented by fewer than 30,000 clones; roughly 17% of them were singletons. The ten most abundant clones make up 4% to 5% of the sample. The source material was blood. All receptors derive from a female donor with papillary thyroid cancer or a benign thyroid nodule (not recorded which). Some clones in this sample may be carry-over from other donors' samples.

This clone has at least ten counts. The genes are TRBV6-1 and TRBJ2-5; no clear D. Trimming removed 6 bases from V and 4 bases from J, with 6 bases in between. CDR1 and CDR2 from the germline V gene are MNHNS and SASEGT. The CDR3 consists of 11 residues. The CDR3 DNA follows: TGTGCCAGCAGCCCGGGAGAGACCCAGTACTTC. Amino acids: CASSPGETQYF.

This clone was counted ten times or more. The V gene is TRBV12-3 or TRBV12-4, the J gene TRBJ1-3, with D possibly being TRBD1 (5 bases). The CDR3 sequence is 16 residues long. V lost 6 bases, J lost 0 bases, and 15 bases lay in between. Here the CDR3 DNA reads TGTGCCAGCAGCCCGTCGGGACGCATCTCTGGAAACACCATATATTTT. Protein product: CASSPSGRISGNTIYF.

By its share, this clone is medium-sized. The gene calls are TRBV6-1 and TRBJ1-3; D may be TRBD1 (5 bases). The V end lost 7 bases, the J end lost 2 bases, and 15 bases lay between the germline ends. Germline V gene data show CDR1 as MNHNS and CDR2 as SASEGT. The CDR3 extends over 15 amino acids. In DNA form, the CDR3 reads TGTGCCAGCATCAGACAGCGGGGGGCTGGAAACACCATATATTTT. Translation: CASIRQRGAGNTIYF.

This clone was observed at least ten times. The V gene is TRBV14, the J gene TRBJ1-1; D is uncertain. The V gene's germline CDR1 is SGHDN and CDR2 FVKESK. This CDR3 contains 16 residues. The V gene lost 4 bases and the J gene lost 11 bases, with 26 bases spanning the gap. CDR3 residues: CASSPQGMTGLLGAFF. The CDR3 nucleotides are TGTGCCAGCAGCCCCCAAGGAATGACGGGTCTCCTGGGGGCTTTCTTT. Combining the CDR3 with reference TRBV14 and TRBJ1-1 gives the whole variable domain EAGVTQFPSHSVIEKGQTVTLRCDPISGHDNLYWYRRVMGKEIKFLLHFVKESKQDESGMPNNRFLAERTGGTYSTLKVQPAELEDSGVYFCASSPQGMTGLLGAFFGQGTRLTVV.

This clone has a handful of counts. A much larger clone is a single base away; this may be a read error. Other DNA sequences within the sample encode an identical CDR3. The chain combines TRBV28 with TRBJ1-5; perhaps TRBD1 as D (5 bases). The CDR3 has 14 residues. Germline CDR1 reads MDHEN; CDR2 reads SYDVKM. The CDR3 region has the DNA TGTGCCAGCACACGGGGCGATTGGAATCAGCCCCAACATTTT. This sequence encodes CASTRGDWNQPQHF. Full variable domain (remainder filled in from reference TRBV28 and TRBJ1-5): DVKVTQSSRYLVKRTGEKVFLECVQDMDHENMFWYRQDPGLGLRLIYFSYDVKMKEKGDIPEGYSVSREKKERFSLILESASTNQTSMYLCASTRGDWNQPQHFGDGTRLSIL.

This clone was found many times. The rearrangement links TRBV5-4 to TRBJ1-2; D possibly corresponds to TRBD1 (6 bases). The CDR3 sequence is 13 residues long. Per germline, CDR1 SGHNT and CDR2 YYREEE (reference sequence). V lost 5 bases and J 4 bases, leaving 12 bases between the germline ends. The CDR3 loop is CASRMDRGYGYTF. CDR3 nucleotide sequence: TGTGCCAGCAGGATGGACAGAGGCTATGGCTACACCTTC.

This clone is labeled medium-sized. The J gene is TRBJ2-3, the V gene TRBV6-4; weak D call: TRBD1 (7 bases). The CDR3 runs 15 residues. Per the germline V gene, CDR1 is MRHNA and CDR2 is SNTAGT. Trimming stripped 6 bases from V and 4 bases from J, with 17 bases between. The CDR3 DNA reads as TGTGCCAGCAGCGACCGGGCCAGGGGGGCAGATACGCAGTATTTT. Its translation: CASSDRARGADTQYF.

This chain links TRBV6-1 with TRBJ2-6; D tentatively reads TRBD1 or TRBD2 (6 bases each). The ends were cut back, 4 bases at V and 1 base at J, with 11 bases in the middle. The CDR3 extends over 16 amino acids. The V gene's germline CDR1 is MNHNS and CDR2 SASEGT. The CDR3 here is CASSGGGLSGANVLTF. The CDR3 nucleotides are TGTGCCAGCAGTGGAGGGGGACTTTCTGGGGCCAACGTCCTGACTTTC.

Only a few counts were recorded for this clone. The chain employs TRBV7-9 and TRBJ1-2; D unresolved. Germline-derived CDR1 and CDR2 are SEHNR and FQNEAQ (reference sequence). The CDR3 runs to 12 residues. Trimming cost V 4 bases and J 1 base, with 4 bases left between them. The CDR3 loop reads CASSSSNYGYTF. CDR3 coding DNA: TGTGCCAGCAGCTCCAGTAACTATGGCTACACCTTC.

In the case of this clone: The same CDR3 arises from other DNA sequences in this sample as well. The genes are TRBV7-9 and TRBJ1-1, with no clear D. V was pared by 5 bases and J by 4 bases, with 8 bases between. The V gene's germline CDR1 is SEHNR and CDR2 FQNEAQ (reference sequence). The CDR3 spans 12 residues. CDR3 nucleotides: TGTGCCAGCAGCCTCCGGCCCACTGAAGCTTTCTTT. It yields the protein CASSLRPTEAFF. Together with reference TRBV7-9 and TRBJ1-1, the CDR3 gives the full variable domain: DTGVSQNPRHKITKRGQNVTFRCDPISEHNRLYWYRQTLGQGPEFLTYFQNEAQLEKSRLLSDRFSAERPKGSFSTLEIQRTEQGDSAMYLCASSLRPTEAFFGQGTRLTVV.

The sample holds many counts of this clone. Other DNA sequences in the same sample also yield this CDR3. The gene calls are TRBV11-2 and TRBJ2-5; D is unresolved. V lost 0 bases and J 5 bases, leaving 4 bases between the germline ends. Looked up from germline, CDR1 is SGHAT and CDR2 is FQNNGV. The CDR3 consists of 12 residues. The CDR3 DNA sequence: TGTGCCAGCAGCTTAGACAGGGAGACCCAGTACTTC. Residues: CASSLDRETQYF.

In DNA form, the CDR3 reads TGTGCCAGCAGCTTAGGGGCCGCAAACACTGAAGCTTTCTTT. Translation: CASSLGAANTEAFF. The V gene is TRBV7-8, the J gene TRBJ1-1; D call uncertain. V was shortened by 1 base and J by 2 bases, with 8 bases between the two germline ends. This CDR3 has 14 residues. Germline V lookup: CDR1 SGHVS, CDR2 FQNEAQ.

In its sample, this clone was seen many times. The CDR3 DNA reads TGTGCCAGCACCAAGTCTAGGCAAGAGACCCAGTACTTC. Amino acid sequence: CASTKSRQETQYF. The rearrangement joins TRBV7-9 to TRBJ2-5; no definite D call. The CDR3 totals 13 residues. The germline gives CDR1 SEHNR, CDR2 FQNEAQ (reference sequence). V shed 7 bases and J shed 2 bases, with 11 bases lying between them.

V is TRBV20-1 and J is TRBJ2-2, with 7 bases aligning to TRBD2. The J segment lost 4 bases and the V segment lost 3 bases, leaving 11 bases of the junction unmatched. Per the germline V gene, CDR1 is DFQATT and CDR2 is SNEGSKA (reference sequence). The CDR3 covers 16 residues. The CDR3 bases are TGCAGTGCTAGGCAGAGTTCTAGCGGACCCACCGGGGAGCTGTTTTTT. Translated, it gives CSARQSSSGPTGELFF.

This clone showed up many times. The chain uses TRBV20-1 and TRBJ2-3; D not certain. Germline V gene data show CDR1 as DFQATT and CDR2 as SNEGSKA (reference sequence). Trimming took 5 bases from V and 2 from J, leaving 20 bases between them. The CDR3 is 16 amino acids. The CDR3 here is CSARKYGSGPTDTQYF. CDR3 bases: TGCAGTGCTCGTAAATACGGGTCGGGCCCCACAGATACGCAGTATTTT.

This clone was recorded many times. V gene TRBV18 combines with J gene TRBJ2-7; the match to TRBD2 covers 9 bases. This CDR3 has 15 residues. In germline, CDR1 is KGHSH, CDR2 LQKENI. Trimming cost V 0 bases and J 6 bases; bases outside gene matches: 6. CDR3 sequence: CASSPPGLASGEQYF. The CDR3 bases are TGTGCCAGCTCACCACCGGGACTAGCTTCCGGCGAGCAGTACTTC.

This clone was detected many times. V gene TRBV3-1 combines with J gene TRBJ2-2; D gene unclear. The CDR3 runs 14 residues. CDR1 is LGHDT and CDR2 is YNNKEL in the germline V gene (reference sequence). V lost 0 bases, J lost 4 bases, and 6 bases lay in between. DNA for the CDR3: TGTGCCAGCAGCCAAGATGTCGGCACCGGGGAGCTGTTTTTT. As protein: CASSQDVGTGELFF.

Details on this clone: The germline gene is not matched at one end of the junction; a read error may be the cause. The chain combines TRBV20-1 with TRBJ2-1, with 10 positions matching TRBD2. Germline CDR1 and CDR2: DFQATT and SNEGSKA (reference sequence). CDR3 length equals 14 residues. The CDR3 DNA sequence: TGCAGTTCTAGAGATGGACTAGCGGCCAATGAGCAGTTCTTC. Its protein product is CSSRDGLAANEQFF.

The chain links TRBV20-1 to TRBJ2-1, with 7 bases fitting TRBD2. The CDR3 consists of 15 residues. CDR1 and CDR2 (germline): DFQATT, SNEGSKA (reference sequence). V dropped 0 bases and J dropped 4; count of bases not matched to a gene: 6. The CDR3 region has the DNA TGCAGTGCTAGAGATGGGGCGGGGGTTTACAATGAGCAGTTCTTC. It yields the protein CSARDGAGVYNEQFF.